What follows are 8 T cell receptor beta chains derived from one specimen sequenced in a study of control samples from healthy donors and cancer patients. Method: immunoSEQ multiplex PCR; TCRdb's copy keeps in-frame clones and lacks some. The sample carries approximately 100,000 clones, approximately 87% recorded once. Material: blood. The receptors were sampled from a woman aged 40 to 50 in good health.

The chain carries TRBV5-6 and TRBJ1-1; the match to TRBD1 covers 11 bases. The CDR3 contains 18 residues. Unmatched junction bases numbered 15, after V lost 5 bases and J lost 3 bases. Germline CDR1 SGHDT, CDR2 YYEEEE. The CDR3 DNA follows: TGTGCCAGCAGTTGGCTGACGGACAGGGGGCGCCCGGACACTGAAGCTTTCTTT. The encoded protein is CASSWLTDRGRPDTEAFF.

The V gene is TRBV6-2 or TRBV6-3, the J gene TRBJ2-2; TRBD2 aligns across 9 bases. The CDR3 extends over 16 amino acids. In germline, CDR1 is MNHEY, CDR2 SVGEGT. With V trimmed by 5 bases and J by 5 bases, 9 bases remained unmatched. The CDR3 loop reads CASSHRGLAQTGELFF. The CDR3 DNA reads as TGTGCCAGCAGTCACCGGGGACTAGCCCAGACCGGGGAGCTGTTTTTT.

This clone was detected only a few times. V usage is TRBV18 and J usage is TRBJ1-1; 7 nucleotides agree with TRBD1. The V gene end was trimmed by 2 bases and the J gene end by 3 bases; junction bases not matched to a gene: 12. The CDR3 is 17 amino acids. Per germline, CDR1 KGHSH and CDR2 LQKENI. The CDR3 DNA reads TGTGCCAGCTCACCAACGACAGGGTTGTACAGGGACACTGAAGCTTTCTTT. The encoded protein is CASSPTTGLYRDTEAFF.

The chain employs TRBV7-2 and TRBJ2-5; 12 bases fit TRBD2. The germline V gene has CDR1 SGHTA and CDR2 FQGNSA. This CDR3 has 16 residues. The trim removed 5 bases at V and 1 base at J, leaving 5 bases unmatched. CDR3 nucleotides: TGTGCCAGCAGCCCGGCGACTAGCGGGGGCCAAGAGACCCAGTACTTC. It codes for CASSPATSGGQETQYF.

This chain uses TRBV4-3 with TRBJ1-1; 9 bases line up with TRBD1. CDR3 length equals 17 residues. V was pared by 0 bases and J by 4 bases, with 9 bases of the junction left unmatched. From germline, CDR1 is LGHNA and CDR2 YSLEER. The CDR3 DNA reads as TGCGCCAGCAGCCAAGATTGGGCGGACAGGGGTGGCACTGAAGCTTTCTTT. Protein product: CASSQDWADRGGTEAFF.

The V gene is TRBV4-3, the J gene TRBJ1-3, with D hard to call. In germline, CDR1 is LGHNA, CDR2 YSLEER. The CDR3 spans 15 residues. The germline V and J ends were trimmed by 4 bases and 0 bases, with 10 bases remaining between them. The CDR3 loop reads CASSPVMGSGNTIYF. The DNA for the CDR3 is TGCGCCAGCAGCCCGGTAATGGGCTCTGGAAACACCATATATTTT.

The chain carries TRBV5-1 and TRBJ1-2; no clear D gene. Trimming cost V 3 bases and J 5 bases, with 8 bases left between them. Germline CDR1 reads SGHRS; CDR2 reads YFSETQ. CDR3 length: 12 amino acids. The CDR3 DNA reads TGCGCCAGCAGCTCGGAGACATATGGCTACACCTTC. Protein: CASSSETYGYTF. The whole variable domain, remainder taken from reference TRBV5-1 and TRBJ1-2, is KAGVTQTPRYLIKTRGQQVTLSCSPISGHRSVSWYQQTPGQGLQFLFEYFSETQRNKGNFPGRFSGRQFSNSRSEMNVSTLELGDSALYLCASSSETYGYTFGSGTRLTVV.

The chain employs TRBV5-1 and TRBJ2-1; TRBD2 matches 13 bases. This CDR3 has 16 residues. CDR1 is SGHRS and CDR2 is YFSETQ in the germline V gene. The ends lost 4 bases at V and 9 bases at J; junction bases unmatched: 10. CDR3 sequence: CASSQSTSGGASEQFF. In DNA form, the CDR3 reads TGCGCCAGCAGCCAATCAACTAGCGGGGGGGCCTCTGAGCAGTTCTTC. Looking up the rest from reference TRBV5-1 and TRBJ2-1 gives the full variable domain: KAGVTQTPRYLIKTRGQQVTLSCSPISGHRSVSWYQQTPGQGLQFLFEYFSETQRNKGNFPGRFSGRQFSNSRSEMNVSTLELGDSALYLCASSQSTSGGASEQFFGPGTRLTVL.